The rows below give T cell receptor beta chains drawn from one sample of a study of shared clonotypes between healthy human individuals. Assay: immunoSEQ multiplex PCR; the TCRdb copy retains only in-frame clones and omits some. The sample yields about 1.1 million clones, 60% to 85% seen once. The sample taken for sequencing was memory CD4+ T cells from PBMCs. These receptor sequences come from a man aged 18 to 30 in good health. Some clones in this sample may be carry-over from other donors' samples. Each CDR3 is given with its conserved first and last residue. Each record gives: D gene, J gene, clone size, V gene, CDR3 protein, CDR3 DNA. A D gene is named only where the DNA matches it firmly. A row's size may be missing; if present it is once, few, many or a size class.

. TRBJ2-1 . TRBV7-8 CASSSRDPNAPYNEQFF TGTGCCAGCAGCTCCCGGGACCCCAACGCCCCCTATAATGAGCAGTTCTTC
TRBD2 TRBJ2-1 . TRBV5-3 CARSLTSGNNEQFF TGTGCCAGAAGCTTGACTAGCGGGAACAATGAGCAGTTCTTC
TRBD1 TRBJ2-7 . TRBV28 CASSTPGQGTYEQYF TGTGCCAGCAGTACACCGGGACAGGGCACCTACGAGCAGTACTTC
. TRBJ2-2 . TRBV4-3 CASSQGGGETGELFF TGCGCCAGCAGCCAAGGGGGCGGGGAAACCGGGGAGCTGTTTTTT
TRBD2 TRBJ2-3 . TRBV5-1 CATNNSGKHTDTQYF TGCGCCACTAACAATAGCGGGAAACACACAGATACGCAGTATTTT
TRBD1 TRBJ1-3 . TRBV28 CASSSSGQGRRNTIYF TGTGCCAGCAGTTCTTCCGGACAGGGACGGCGGAACACCATATATTTT
. TRBJ2-1 . TRBV5-1 CASSPEVFHNEQFF TGCGCCAGCAGCCCGGAAGTCTTCCACAATGAGCAGTTCTTC
TRBD1 TRBJ1-1 . TRBV29-1 CSVEADRVIQKAFF TGCAGCGTTGAGGCTGACAGGGTGATTCAAAAAGCTTTCTTT
TRBD1 TRBJ1-1 . TRBV25-1 CASRVAGGANTEAFF TGTGCCAGCAGAGTGGCAGGGGGGGCGAACACTGAAGCTTTCTTT
TRBD1 TRBJ1-4 . TRBV7-9 CASSVRDSSNEKLFF TGTGCCAGCAGCGTACGGGACAGCAGCAATGAAAAACTGTTTTTT
. TRBJ2-3 few TRBV20-1 CSAPQGDTQYF TGCAGTGCTCCCCAGGGGGATACGCAGTATTTT
TRBD1 TRBJ2-4 . TRBV28 CASSFTGGPKNIQYF TGTGCCAGCAGTTTTACAGGGGGTCCCAAAAACATTCAGTACTTC
TRBD1 TRBJ2-6 . TRBV29-1 CSVKIGTGGSGANVLTF TGCAGCGTTAAAATAGGGACAGGGGGCTCTGGGGCCAACGTCCTGACTTTC
. TRBJ1-4 . TRBV18 CASFEGNFGEKLFF TGTGCCAGCTTTGAGGGAAATTTTGGTGAAAAACTGTTTTTT
. TRBJ2-7 . TRBV5-1 CASSQTRGGFSYEQYF TGCGCCAGCAGCCAAACCCGGGGCGGGTTCTCCTACGAGCAGTACTTC
. TRBJ2-1 . TRBV2 CASSVQGRNNEQFF TGTGCCAGCAGTGTACAGGGACGGAACAATGAGCAGTTCTTC
. TRBJ1-3 . TRBV5-1 CASSEGLSSGNTIYF TGCGCCAGCAGCGAGGGGCTAAGTTCAGGAAACACCATATATTTT
TRBD2 TRBJ2-3 . TRBV7-2 CASSLASGSSDTQYF TGTGCCAGCAGCTTAGCTAGCGGGAGTTCAGATACGCAGTATTTT
. TRBJ2-7 . TRBV28 CASRSYEGGEQYF TGTGCCAGCAGATCCTACGAAGGGGGCGAGCAGTACTTC
. TRBJ2-2 . TRBV4-2 CASSQAVPGELFF TGTGCCAGCAGCCAAGCGGTACCCGGGGAGCTGTTTTTT
. TRBJ2-7 . TRBV29-1 CSVVDLHYEQYF TGCAGCGTTGTGGACTTACACTACGAGCAGTACTTC
. TRBJ1-1 once TRBV28 CASRTTGGRVNTEAFF TGTGCCAGCAGAACCACCGGGGGCAGAGTGAACACTGAAGCTTTCTTT
. TRBJ1-4 . TRBV5-4 CASSLLGEKLFF TGTGCCAGCAGCTTGTTAGGCGAAAAACTGTTTTTT
TRBD1 TRBJ2-7 . TRBV28 CASSLYGTGAYEQYF TGTGCCAGCAGTTTATACGGGACAGGGGCCTACGAGCAGTACTTC
. TRBJ1-1 . TRBV14 CASSQRREGEAFF TGTGCCAGCAGCCAAAGGAGGGAGGGGGAAGCTTTCTTT
. TRBJ2-2 . TRBV6-5 CASRSGVEAGELFF TGTGCCAGCAGGTCGGGAGTCGAGGCCGGGGAGCTGTTTTTT
. TRBJ2-7 . TRBV5-1 CASSLLAGKTYEQYF TGCGCCAGCAGCTTGCTGGCGGGGAAGACGTACGAGCAGTACTTC
. TRBJ2-2 . TRBV2 CASSGGSGPNTGELFF TGTGCCAGCAGTGGGGGCAGCGGGCCGAACACCGGGGAGCTGTTTTTT
. TRBJ1-5 . TRBV11-2 CASSNGPPGNQPQHF TGTGCCAGCAGTAACGGGCCACCGGGCAATCAGCCCCAGCATTTT
. TRBJ1-5 . TRBV2 CASSALGSKRQPQHF TGTGCCAGCAGTGCCTTAGGGTCTAAAAGACAGCCCCAGCATTTT
. TRBJ2-7 . TRBV18 CASSPSSGRSSYEQYF TGTGCCAGCTCACCAAGCTCTGGACGGAGCTCCTACGAGCAGTACTTC
. TRBJ1-6 . TRBV7-9 CASSLEANSSPLHF TGTGCCAGCAGCTTAGAAGCTAATAGCTCACCCCTCCACTTT
. TRBJ1-1 few TRBV19 CASSKGGGDTEAFF TGTGCCAGTAGTAAGGGCGGCGGCGACACTGAAGCTTTCTTT
TRBD2 TRBJ2-7 . TRBV7-8 CASSPRGTSGYEQYF TGTGCCAGCAGTCCCCGCGGGACTAGCGGCTACGAGCAGTACTTC
. TRBJ1-2 . TRBV12-5 CASGSQGYGYTF TGTGCTAGTGGTTCTCAGGGTTATGGCTACACCTTC
. TRBJ2-4 . TRBV27 CASKGTAKNIQYF TGTGCCAGCAAGGGGACTGCCAAAAACATTCAGTACTTC
. TRBJ2-7 few TRBV5-6 CASNSPGSPYEQYF TGTGCCAGCAACTCCCCGGGCAGCCCCTACGAGCAGTACTTC
. TRBJ2-7 . TRBV5-1 CASSPGAGGASSYEQYF TGCGCCAGCAGCCCGGGAGCAGGGGGTGCGAGCTCCTACGAGCAGTACTTC
. TRBJ2-1 . TRBV7-3 CASSKGYNEQFF TGTGCCAGCAGCAAAGGTTACAATGAGCAGTTCTTC
. TRBJ2-6 . TRBV7-3 CASSLVLSGANVLTF TGTGCCAGCAGCTTAGTTCTCTCTGGGGCCAACGTCCTGACTTTC